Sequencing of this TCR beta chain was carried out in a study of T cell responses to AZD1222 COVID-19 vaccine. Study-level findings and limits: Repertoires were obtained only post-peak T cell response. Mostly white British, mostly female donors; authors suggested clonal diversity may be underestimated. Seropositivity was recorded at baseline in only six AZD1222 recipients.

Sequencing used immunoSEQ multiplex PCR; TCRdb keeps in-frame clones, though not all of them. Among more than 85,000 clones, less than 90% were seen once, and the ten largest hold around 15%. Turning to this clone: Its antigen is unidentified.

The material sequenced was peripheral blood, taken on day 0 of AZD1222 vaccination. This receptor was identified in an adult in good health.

The CDR3: CAISVRAGNTIYF. The CDR3, as DNA: TGTGCCATCAGTGTTAGGGCTGGAAACACCATATATTTT. The V call is TRBV10-3, the J call TRBJ1-3, with D uncertain. The germline V and J ends were trimmed by 4 bases and 2 bases, with 6 bases remaining between them. The CDR3 is 13 amino acids. Germline V gene lookup returns CDR1 ENHRY and CDR2 SYGVKD.